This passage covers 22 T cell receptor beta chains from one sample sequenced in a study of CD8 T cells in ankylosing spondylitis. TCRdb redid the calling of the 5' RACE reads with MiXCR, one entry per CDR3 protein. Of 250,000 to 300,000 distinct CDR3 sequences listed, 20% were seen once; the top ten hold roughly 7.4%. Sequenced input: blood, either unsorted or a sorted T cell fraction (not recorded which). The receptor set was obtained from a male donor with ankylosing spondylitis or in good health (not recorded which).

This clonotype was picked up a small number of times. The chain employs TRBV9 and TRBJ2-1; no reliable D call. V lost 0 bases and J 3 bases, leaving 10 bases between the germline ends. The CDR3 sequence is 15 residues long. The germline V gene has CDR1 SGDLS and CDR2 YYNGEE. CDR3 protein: CASSVEVGNYNEQFF. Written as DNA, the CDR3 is TGTGCCAGCAGCGTAGAGGTGGGTAACTACAATGAGCAGTTCTTC.

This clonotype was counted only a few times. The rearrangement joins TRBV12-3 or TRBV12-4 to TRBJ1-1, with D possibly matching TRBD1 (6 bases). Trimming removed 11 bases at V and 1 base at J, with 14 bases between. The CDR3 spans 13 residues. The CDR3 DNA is TGTGCCGGACTGGGGGGGCCGAACACTGAAGCTTTCTTT. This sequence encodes CAGLGGPNTEAFF.

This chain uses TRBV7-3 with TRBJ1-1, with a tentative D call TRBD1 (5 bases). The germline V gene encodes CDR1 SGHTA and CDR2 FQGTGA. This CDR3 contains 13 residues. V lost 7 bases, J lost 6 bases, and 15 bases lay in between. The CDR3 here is CASTMNVGAEAFF. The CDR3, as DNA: TGTGCCAGCACCATGAACGTGGGGGCTGAAGCTTTCTTT.

The CDR3 region is CASSLGAGQESTDTQYF. The CDR3 DNA sequence: TGTGCCAGCAGCTTAGGGGCGGGACAGGAAAGCACAGATACGCAGTATTTT. The V call is TRBV11-3, the J call TRBJ2-3, with 8 positions matching TRBD1. CDR1 and CDR2 from the germline V gene are SGHNT and YENEEA. CDR3 length equals 17 residues. The trim removed 1 base at V and 0 bases at J, leaving 6 bases unmatched.

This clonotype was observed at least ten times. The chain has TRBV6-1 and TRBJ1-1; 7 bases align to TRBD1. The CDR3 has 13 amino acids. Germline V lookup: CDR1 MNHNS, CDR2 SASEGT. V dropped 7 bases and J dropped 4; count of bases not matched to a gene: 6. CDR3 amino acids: CASTIQGGTEAFF. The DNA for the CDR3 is TGTGCCAGCACCATCCAGGGGGGCACTGAAGCTTTCTTT.

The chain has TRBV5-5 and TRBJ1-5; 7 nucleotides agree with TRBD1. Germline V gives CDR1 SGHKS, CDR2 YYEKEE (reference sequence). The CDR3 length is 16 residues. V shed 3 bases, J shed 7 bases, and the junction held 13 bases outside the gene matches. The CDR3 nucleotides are TGTGCCAGCAGCTGGAGGGTAGGGGGCGGTAACCAGCCCCAGCATTTT. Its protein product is CASSWRVGGGNQPQHF.

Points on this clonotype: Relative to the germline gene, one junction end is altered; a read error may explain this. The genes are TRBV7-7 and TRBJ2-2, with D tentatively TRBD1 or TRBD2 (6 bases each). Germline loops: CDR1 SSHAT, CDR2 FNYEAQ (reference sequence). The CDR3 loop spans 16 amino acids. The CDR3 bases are TGTGCTAGCAGCCCCGGGTCCGGGGGCGACACCGGGGAGCTGTTTTTT. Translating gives CASSPGSGGDTGELFF.

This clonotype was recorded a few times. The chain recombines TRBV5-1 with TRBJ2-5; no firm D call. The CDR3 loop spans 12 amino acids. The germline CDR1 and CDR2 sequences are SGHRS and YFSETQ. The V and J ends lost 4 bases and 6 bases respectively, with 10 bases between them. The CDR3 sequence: CASSPADKTQYF. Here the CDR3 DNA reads TGCGCCAGCAGCCCCGCGGATAAGACCCAGTACTTC.

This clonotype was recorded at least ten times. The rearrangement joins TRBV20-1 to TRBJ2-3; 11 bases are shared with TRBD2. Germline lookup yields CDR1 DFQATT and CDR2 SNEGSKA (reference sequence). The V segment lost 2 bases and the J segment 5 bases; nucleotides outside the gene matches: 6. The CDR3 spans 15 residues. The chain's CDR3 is CSARKPTSGRDTQYF. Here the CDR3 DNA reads TGCAGTGCTAGAAAACCAACTAGCGGGAGAGATACGCAGTATTTT.

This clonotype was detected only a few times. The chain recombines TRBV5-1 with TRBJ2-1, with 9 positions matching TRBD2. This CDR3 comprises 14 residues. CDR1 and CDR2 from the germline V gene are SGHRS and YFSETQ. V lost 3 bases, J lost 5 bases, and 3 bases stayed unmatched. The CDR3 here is CASSSGTSNNEQFF. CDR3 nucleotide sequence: TGCGCCAGCAGCTCCGGGACTAGCAACAATGAGCAGTTCTTC.

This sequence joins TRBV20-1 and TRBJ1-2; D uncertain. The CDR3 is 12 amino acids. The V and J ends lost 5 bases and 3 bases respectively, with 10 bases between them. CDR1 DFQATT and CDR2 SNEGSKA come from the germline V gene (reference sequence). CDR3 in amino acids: CSALGPDYGYTF. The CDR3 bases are TGCAGTGCTCTGGGCCCGGACTATGGCTACACCTTC.

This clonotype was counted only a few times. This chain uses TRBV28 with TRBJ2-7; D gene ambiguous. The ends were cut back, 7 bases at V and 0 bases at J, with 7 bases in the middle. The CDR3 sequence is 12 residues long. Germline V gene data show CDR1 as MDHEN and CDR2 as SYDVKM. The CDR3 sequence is CASTSHSYEQYV. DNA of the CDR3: TGTGCCAGCACCTCACACTCCTACGAGCAGTACGTC.

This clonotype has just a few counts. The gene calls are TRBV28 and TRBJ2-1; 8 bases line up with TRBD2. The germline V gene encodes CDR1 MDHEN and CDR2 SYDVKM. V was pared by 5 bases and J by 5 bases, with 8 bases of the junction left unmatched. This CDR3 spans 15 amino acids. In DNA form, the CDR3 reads TGTGCCAGCAGTCCCAGCGGGAGAGCCAACAATGAGCAGTTCTTC. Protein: CASSPSGRANNEQFF. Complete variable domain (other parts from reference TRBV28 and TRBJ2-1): DVKVTQSSRYLVKRTGEKVFLECVQDMDHENMFWYRQDPGLGLRLIYFSYDVKMKEKGDIPEGYSVSREKKERFSLILESASTNQTSMYLCASSPSGRANNEQFFGPGTRLTVL.

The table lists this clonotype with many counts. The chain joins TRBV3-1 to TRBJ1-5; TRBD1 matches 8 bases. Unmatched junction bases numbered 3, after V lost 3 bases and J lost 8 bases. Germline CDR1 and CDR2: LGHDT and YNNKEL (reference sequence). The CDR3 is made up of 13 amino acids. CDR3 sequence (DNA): TGTGCCAGCAGCCAGACAGGGGAAGAGCCCCAGCATTTT. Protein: CASSQTGEEPQHF.

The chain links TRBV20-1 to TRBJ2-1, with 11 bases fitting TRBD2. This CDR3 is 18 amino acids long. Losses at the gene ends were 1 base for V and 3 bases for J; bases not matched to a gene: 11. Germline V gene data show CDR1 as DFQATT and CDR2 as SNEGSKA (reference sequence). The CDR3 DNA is TGCAGTGCTAGAGGGCCCTGGGGACTAGCGGATTACTACAATGAGCAGTTCTTC. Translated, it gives CSARGPWGLADYYNEQFF.

The CDR3 DNA is TGTGCCAGCAGTTTAGCAGTGCTCTGGGGGTCCGATAGCAATCAGCCCCAGCATTTT. Its translation: CASSLAVLWGSDSNQPQHF. The chain links TRBV12-3 or TRBV12-4 to TRBJ1-5, with D possibly matching TRBD1 (5 bases). Trimming cost V 0 bases and J 0 bases, with 18 bases left between them. This CDR3 is 19 amino acids long.

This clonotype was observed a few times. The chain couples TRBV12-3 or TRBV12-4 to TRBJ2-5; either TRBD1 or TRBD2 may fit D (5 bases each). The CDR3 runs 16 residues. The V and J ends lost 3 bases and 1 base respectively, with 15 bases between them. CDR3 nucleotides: TGTGCCAGCAGTTTCCGCACGGGGCCTGGCCAAGAGACCCAGTACTTC. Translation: CASSFRTGPGQETQYF.

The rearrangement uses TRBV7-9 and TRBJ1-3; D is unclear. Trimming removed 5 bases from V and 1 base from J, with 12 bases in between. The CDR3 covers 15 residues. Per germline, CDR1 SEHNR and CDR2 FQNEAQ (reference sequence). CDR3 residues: CASSRRGRSGNTIYF. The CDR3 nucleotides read TGTGCCAGCAGCCGACGTGGGAGGTCTGGAAACACCATATATTTT.

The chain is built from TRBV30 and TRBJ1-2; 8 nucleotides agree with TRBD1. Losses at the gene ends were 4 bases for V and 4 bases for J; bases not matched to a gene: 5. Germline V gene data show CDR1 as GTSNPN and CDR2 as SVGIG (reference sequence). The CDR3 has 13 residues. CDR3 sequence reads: CAWNRQGSYGYTF. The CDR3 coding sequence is TGTGCCTGGAATCGACAGGGGAGCTATGGCTACACCTTC.

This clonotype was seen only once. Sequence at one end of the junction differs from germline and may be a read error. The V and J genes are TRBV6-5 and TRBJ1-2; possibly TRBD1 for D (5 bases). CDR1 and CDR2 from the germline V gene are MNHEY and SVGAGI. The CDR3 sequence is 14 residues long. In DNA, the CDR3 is TGTGCCAGCAGTTCCCTCGGGGCGAGCTATGCCTACACCTTC. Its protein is CASSSLGASYAYTF.

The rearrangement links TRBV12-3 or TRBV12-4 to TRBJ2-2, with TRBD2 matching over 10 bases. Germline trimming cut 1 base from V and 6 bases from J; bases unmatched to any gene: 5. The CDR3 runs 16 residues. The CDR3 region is CASSLEISGGSGELFF. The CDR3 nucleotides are TGTGCCAGCAGTTTAGAAATTAGCGGGGGGTCCGGGGAGCTGTTTTTT.

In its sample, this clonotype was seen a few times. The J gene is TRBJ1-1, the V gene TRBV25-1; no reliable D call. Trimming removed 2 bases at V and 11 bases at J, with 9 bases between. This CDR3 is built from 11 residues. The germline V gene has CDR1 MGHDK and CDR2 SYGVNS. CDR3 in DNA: TGTGCCAGCAGTGAACGGGCGGGGGCTTTCTTT. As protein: CASSERAGAFF.